This T cell receptor (beta chain) is from a study of identical twins. Study outcomes and limitations: With monozygotic twins, out-of-frame TCR alpha sharing exceeded what models estimated. Twin pairs' shared out-of-frame alpha sequences were enriched in low generation probability.

Details on this clonotype: Its antigen is currently unknown.

cDNA molecules carried unique molecular identifiers, and template switching added a universal primer site. Each CDR3 protein gets one entry after TCRdb re-called the 5' RACE reads with MiXCR. The table has around 370,000 distinct CDR3 sequences, about 9% seen once; the top ten hold over 7%. This sequence was found in a woman aged 45-59 years in good health. The sequenced material came from naive T cells sorted from blood.

The CDR3, as DNA: TGTGCCAGCAGCTTCATCGGACTGACCGGGGAGCTGTTTTTT. Its protein is CASSFIGLTGELFF. This chain joins TRBV13 and TRBJ2-2, with D maybe TRBD2 (5 bases). Germline CDR1 is PRHDT and CDR2 is FYEKMQ (reference sequence). The ends were cut back, 3 bases at V and 5 bases at J, with 10 bases in the middle. The CDR3 extends over 14 amino acids.